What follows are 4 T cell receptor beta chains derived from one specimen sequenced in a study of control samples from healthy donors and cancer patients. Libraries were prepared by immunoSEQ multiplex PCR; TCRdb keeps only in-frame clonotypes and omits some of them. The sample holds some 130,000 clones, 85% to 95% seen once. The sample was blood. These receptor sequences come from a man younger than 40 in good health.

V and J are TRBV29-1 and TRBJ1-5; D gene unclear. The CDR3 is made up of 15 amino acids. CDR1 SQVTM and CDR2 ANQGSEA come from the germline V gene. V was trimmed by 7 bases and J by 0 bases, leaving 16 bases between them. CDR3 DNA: TGCAGCGCCCGGTCGGCTCAGGATAGCAATCAGCCCCAGCATTTT. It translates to CSARSAQDSNQPQHF.

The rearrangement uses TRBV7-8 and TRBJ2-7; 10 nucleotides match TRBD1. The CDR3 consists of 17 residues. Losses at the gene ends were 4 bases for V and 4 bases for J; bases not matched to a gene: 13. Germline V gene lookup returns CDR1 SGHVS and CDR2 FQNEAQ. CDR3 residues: CASSSPLGTGATYEQYF. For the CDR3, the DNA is TGTGCCAGCAGCTCGCCATTAGGGACAGGGGCGACTTACGAGCAGTACTTC.

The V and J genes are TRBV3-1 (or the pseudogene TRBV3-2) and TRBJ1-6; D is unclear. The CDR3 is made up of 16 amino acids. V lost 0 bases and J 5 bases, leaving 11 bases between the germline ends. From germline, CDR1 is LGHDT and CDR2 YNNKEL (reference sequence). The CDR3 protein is CASSQEAGLNNSPLHF. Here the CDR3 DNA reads TGTGCCAGCAGCCAAGAGGCAGGACTAAATAATTCACCCCTCCACTTT.

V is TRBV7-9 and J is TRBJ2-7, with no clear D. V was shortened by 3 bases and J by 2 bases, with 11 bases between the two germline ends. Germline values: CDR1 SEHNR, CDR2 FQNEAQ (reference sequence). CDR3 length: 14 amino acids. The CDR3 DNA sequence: TGTGCCAGCAGCTTTCGGGCTGGGCCCTACGAGCAGTACTTC. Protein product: CASSFRAGPYEQYF.